This T cell receptor (beta chain) was recorded in a study of CD8 T cells in ankylosing spondylitis. TCRdb re-called the 5' RACE reads with MiXCR, one entry per CDR3 protein. The sample shows under 150,000 distinct CDR3 sequences, around 13% of them seen only once. This clonotype was recorded many times. Germline-derived CDR1 and CDR2 are SQVTM and ANQGSEA. Trimming removed 6 bases from V and 2 bases from J; junction bases left unmatched: 13. The CDR3 runs to 17 residues. The sequence derives from a female donor with ankylosing spondylitis or in good health (not recorded which). The chain links TRBV29-1 to TRBJ2-5; 12 bases match TRBD2. The sample consisted of blood, either unsorted or a sorted T cell fraction (not recorded which). CDR3 amino acids: CSVAGLAGRGVQETQYF. CDR3 DNA: TGCAGCGTAGCCGGACTAGCGGGGCGGGGGGTGCAAGAGACCCAGTACTTC.